These T cell receptor beta chains were read from a single sample in a study of blood T cell repertoires in COVID-19. Generated by immunoSEQ multiplex PCR, the TCRdb table keeps only in-frame clones and is missing some. The sample has some 200,000 clones; approximately 80% are singletons. Sequenced input: PBMCs or T cells enriched from blood (not recorded which). Every receptor here comes from a woman aged 45 to 65 with acute COVID-19. Both conserved end residues are part of each CDR3. Each record gives: J gene, V gene, clone size, D gene, CDR3 protein, CDR3 DNA. A D gene is named only where the DNA matches it firmly. Where a row states a size, it is once, few, many or the class of an expanded clone; other rows omit it.

TRBJ1-4	TRBV28	.	TRBD1	CASTRGGQGLNEKLFF	TGTGCCAGCACCAGGGGCGGACAGGGGCTTAATGAAAAACTGTTTTTT
TRBJ1-6	TRBV4-2	few	.	CASSYRESDSPLHF	TGTGCCAGCAGTTATCGGGAGAGCGATTCACCCCTCCACTTT
TRBJ1-1	TRBV7-9	.	TRBD1	CASSLRTGGKGEAFF	TGTGCCAGCAGCTTACGGACAGGGGGAAAGGGGGAAGCTTTCTTT
TRBJ2-2	TRBV6-2/TRBV6-3	.	TRBD1	CASSKTGIRTGELFF	TGTGCCAGCAGTAAGACAGGGATTCGGACCGGGGAGCTGTTTTTT
TRBJ2-3	TRBV28	.	.	CASSFPGSGTDTQYF	TGTGCCAGCAGTTTCCCGGGAAGCGGGACAGATACGCAGTATTTT
TRBJ2-5	TRBV19	.	.	CASSTIGQVGETQYF	TGTGCCAGTAGTACCATTGGGCAGGTTGGGGAGACCCAGTACTTC
TRBJ1-1	TRBV6-6	once	TRBD1	CASSGQGVGAFF	TGTGCCAGCAGTGGACAGGGTGTGGGGGCTTTCTTT
TRBJ2-3	TRBV5-1	.	TRBD2	CASSPGGPRADTQYF	TGCGCCAGCAGCCCGGGGGGGCCGAGGGCAGATACGCAGTATTTT
TRBJ1-1	TRBV7-3	.	.	CASSAQGGNTEAFF	TGTGCCAGCAGCGCCCAAGGGGGAAACACTGAAGCTTTCTTT
TRBJ2-5	TRBV2	few	.	CASSERGLETQYF	TGTGCCAGCAGTGAACGGGGGTTAGAGACCCAGTACTTC
TRBJ2-5	TRBV5-4	.	TRBD2	CASSLGAGVPQETQYF	TGTGCCAGCAGCTTGGGAGCGGGAGTACCCCAAGAGACCCAGTACTTC
TRBJ2-5	TRBV6-5	.	.	CASRDTGIQYF	TGTGCCAGCAGGGATACAGGGATACAGTACTTC
TRBJ1-1	TRBV24-1	once	.	CATSDAGNTEAFF	TGTGCCACCAGTGATGCGGGGAACACTGAAGCTTTCTTT
TRBJ1-1	TRBV20-1	.	.	CSASPRVSTEAFF	TGCAGTGCTAGTCCCCGGGTGTCCACTGAAGCTTTCTTT
TRBJ1-2	TRBV15	.	.	CATGSFGTAIGYGYTF	TGTGCCACGGGGAGTTTCGGTACCGCGATAGGCTATGGCTACACCTTC
TRBJ2-1	TRBV20-1	.	TRBD2	CSASSGSTNNEQFF	TGCAGTGCTAGTAGCGGGAGTACGAACAATGAGCAGTTCTTC
TRBJ2-7	TRBV18	.	.	CASSPLEAGHEQYF	TGTGCCAGCTCACCACTGGAAGCGGGCCACGAGCAGTACTTC
TRBJ2-3	TRBV7-2	once	TRBD2	CASKTSGTTDTQYF	TGTGCCAGCAAGACTAGCGGTACCACAGATACGCAGTATTTT
TRBJ2-1	TRBV19	.	TRBD2	CASTGGASGTNEQFF	TGTGCCAGTACCGGCGGGGCTAGCGGAACCAATGAGCAGTTCTTC
TRBJ2-5	TRBV7-9	.	TRBD2	CASSYGTSGVETQYF	TGTGCCAGCAGCTACGGGACTAGCGGGGTGGAGACCCAGTACTTC
TRBJ2-1	TRBV7-2	.	.	CASSPRWGDNEQFF	TGTGCCAGCAGCCCCCGCTGGGGAGACAATGAGCAGTTCTTC
TRBJ2-5	TRBV7-6	.	.	CASSLAGYLGETQYF	TGTGCCAGCAGTCTTGCAGGGTATCTAGGAGAGACCCAGTACTTC
TRBJ1-5	TRBV7-2	once	.	CASSARGGTADQPQHF	TGTGCCAGCAGCGCCCGAGGGGGTACCGCGGATCAGCCCCAGCATTTT
TRBJ2-5	TRBV5-4	once	TRBD2	CASSPSYSGTSLRGTQYF	TGTGCCAGCAGCCCGAGCTACTCCGGGACTAGTCTCCGTGGGACCCAGTACTTC
TRBJ2-3	TRBV29-1	.	TRBD1	CSVGDRGNTDTQYF	TGCAGCGTAGGGGACAGGGGGAACACAGATACGCAGTATTTT
TRBJ1-5	TRBV28	.	.	CAARVSNQPQHF	TGTGCCGCCAGGGTTAGCAATCAGCCCCAGCATTTT
TRBJ2-7	TRBV30	.	.	CAWSARGYEQYF	TGTGCCTGGAGTGCCAGGGGATACGAGCAGTACTTC
TRBJ2-7	TRBV4-1	.	.	CASSQENSPEQYF	TGCGCCAGCAGCCAAGAAAACAGCCCCGAGCAGTACTTC
TRBJ2-7	TRBV14	once	.	CASSQSPVEQYF	TGTGCCAGCAGCCAAAGTCCGGTGGAGCAGTACTTC
TRBJ2-3	TRBV6-1	.	.	CASRETRQVLSTDTQYF	TGTGCCAGCAGGGAAACCCGACAGGTACTTAGCACAGATACGCAGTATTTT
TRBJ2-7	TRBV28	.	TRBD2	CASTPPGTSGRAYEQYF	TGTGCCAGCACCCCCCCCGGGACTAGCGGGAGGGCCTACGAGCAGTACTTC
TRBJ2-7	TRBV29-1	.	TRBD1	CSGLRQGATYEQYF	TGCAGCGGATTAAGACAGGGGGCAACCTACGAGCAGTACTTC
TRBJ1-2	TRBV28	few	.	CASSGDYRYGYTF	TGTGCCAGCAGTGGGGACTACCGCTATGGCTACACCTTC
TRBJ1-1	TRBV5-1	.	.	CASSLIYMNTEAFF	TGCGCCAGCAGCTTGATCTATATGAACACTGAAGCTTTCTTT
TRBJ2-1	TRBV12-3/TRBV12-4	.	.	CASSLKGPNEQFF	TGTGCCAGCAGTCTTAAGGGGCCCAATGAGCAGTTCTTC
TRBJ2-7	TRBV7-2	.	.	CASSLTGSSSYEQYF	TGTGCCAGCAGCTTAACGGGATCGAGCTCCTACGAGCAGTACTTC
TRBJ2-2	TRBV27	.	TRBD2	CASRGTSGDTGELFF	TGTGCCAGTAGAGGGACTAGCGGGGACACCGGGGAGCTGTTTTTT
TRBJ1-2	TRBV19	.	TRBD1	CASSILDRAYGYTF	TGTGCCAGTAGTATCCTGGACAGGGCATATGGCTACACCTTC
TRBJ2-5	TRBV7-2	.	TRBD2	CASSFFSLAGQETQYF	TGTGCCAGCAGCTTTTTCTCGCTAGCGGGACAAGAGACCCAGTACTTC
TRBJ1-1	TRBV6-2/TRBV6-3	.	.	CASSTHRTNTEAFF	TGTGCCAGCAGTACACACAGGACGAACACTGAAGCTTTCTTT
TRBJ2-2	TRBV30	.	TRBD1	CAWKYRDRGGTGELFF	TGTGCCTGGAAATACCGGGACAGGGGTGGAACCGGGGAGCTGTTTTTT
TRBJ1-3	TRBV5-1	.	TRBD1	CASSLSGTGDYGNTIYF	TGCGCCAGCAGCTTGTCCGGGACAGGGGATTACGGAAACACCATATATTTT
TRBJ2-2	TRBV3-1/TRBV3-2	.	.	CASTQGPGELFF	TGTGCCAGCACCCAAGGGCCCGGGGAGCTGTTTTTT
TRBJ2-1	TRBV5-1	.	.	CASSEQDNEQFF	TGCGCCAGCAGCGAACAGGACAATGAGCAGTTCTTC
TRBJ2-3	TRBV15	.	TRBD2	CATSRERTSVTDTQYF	TGTGCCACCAGCAGAGAGAGAACTAGCGTGACAGATACGCAGTATTTT
TRBJ2-2	TRBV4-3	.	.	CASSQVLVVPGELFF	TGCGCCAGCAGCCAAGTACTAGTGGTTCCCGGGGAGCTGTTTTTT
TRBJ1-4	TRBV7-6	once	.	CASSLGWGSDEKLFF	TGTGCCAGCAGCTTAGGATGGGGCTCGGATGAAAAACTGTTTTTT
TRBJ2-7	TRBV29-1	.	TRBD1	CSVTGTGSYEQYF	TGCAGCGTTACCGGGACAGGGTCCTACGAGCAGTACTTC
TRBJ1-3	TRBV6-5	.	.	CASSPLRVYGNTIYF	TGTGCCAGCAGTCCACTCCGCGTTTATGGAAACACCATATATTTT
TRBJ2-3	TRBV29-1	once	.	CSAVGGYTQYF	TGCAGCGCCGTAGGGGGATATACGCAGTATTTT
TRBJ1-1	TRBV4-3	.	.	CASSQGSRMNTEAFF	TGCGCCAGCAGCCAAGGTTCCAGAATGAACACTGAAGCTTTCTTT
TRBJ2-3	TRBV11-2	.	TRBD2	CASGRGEDTQYF	TGTGCCAGCGGCCGGGGGGAGGATACGCAGTATTTT
TRBJ1-4	TRBV6-5	.	.	CASSYSGRKNEKLFF	TGTGCCAGCAGTTACTCGGGCAGAAAAAATGAAAAACTGTTTTTT
TRBJ2-7	TRBV6-2/TRBV6-3	.	.	CASSVLSREQYF	TGTGCCAGCAGCGTACTTTCGCGCGAGCAGTACTTC
TRBJ2-7	TRBV28	.	TRBD1	CASSLQGQAYEQYF	TGTGCCAGCAGTTTACAAGGACAGGCCTACGAGCAGTACTTC
TRBJ2-7	TRBV7-8	once	TRBD1	CASSSHRGLNEQYF	TGTGCCAGCAGCTCCCACAGGGGGCTCAACGAGCAGTACTTC
TRBJ2-3	TRBV7-2	.	.	CASSWARTDTQYF	TGTGCCAGCAGCTGGGCCCGCACAGATACGCAGTATTTT
TRBJ1-5	TRBV19	.	TRBD1	CASSTTGGKGNQPQHF	TGTGCCAGTAGTACCACAGGGGGCAAGGGGAATCAGCCCCAGCATTTT
TRBJ2-7	TRBV21-1	many	.	CASGGTESYEQYF	TGTGCCAGCGGGGGGACAGAAAGTTACGAGCAGTACTTC
TRBJ2-7	TRBV19	.	.	CASSAGLSYEQYF	TGTGCCAGTAGTGCAGGTTTGTCCTACGAGCAGTACTTC